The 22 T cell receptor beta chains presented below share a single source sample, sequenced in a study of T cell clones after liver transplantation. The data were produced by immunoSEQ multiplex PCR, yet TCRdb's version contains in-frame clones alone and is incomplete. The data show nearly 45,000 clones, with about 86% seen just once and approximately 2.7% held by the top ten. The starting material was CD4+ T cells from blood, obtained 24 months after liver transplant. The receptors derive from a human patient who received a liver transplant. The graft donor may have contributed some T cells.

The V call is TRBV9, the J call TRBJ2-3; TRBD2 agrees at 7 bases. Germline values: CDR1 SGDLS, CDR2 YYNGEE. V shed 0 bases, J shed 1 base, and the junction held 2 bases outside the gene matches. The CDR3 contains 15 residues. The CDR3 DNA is TGTGCCAGCAGCGTAGTAGCGGGCCGCACAGATACGCAGTATTTT. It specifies CASSVVAGRTDTQYF.

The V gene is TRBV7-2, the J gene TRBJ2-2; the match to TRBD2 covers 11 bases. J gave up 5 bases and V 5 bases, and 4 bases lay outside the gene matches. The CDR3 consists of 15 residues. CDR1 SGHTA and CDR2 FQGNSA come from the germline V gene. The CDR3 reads CASSPASGGTGELFF. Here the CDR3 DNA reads TGTGCCAGCAGCCCAGCTAGCGGGGGGACCGGGGAGCTGTTTTTT.

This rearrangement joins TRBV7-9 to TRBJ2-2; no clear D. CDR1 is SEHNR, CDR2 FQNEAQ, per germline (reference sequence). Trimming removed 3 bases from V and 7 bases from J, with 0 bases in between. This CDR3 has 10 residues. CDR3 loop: CASSFGELFF. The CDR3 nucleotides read TGTGCCAGCAGCTTCGGGGAGCTGTTTTTT.

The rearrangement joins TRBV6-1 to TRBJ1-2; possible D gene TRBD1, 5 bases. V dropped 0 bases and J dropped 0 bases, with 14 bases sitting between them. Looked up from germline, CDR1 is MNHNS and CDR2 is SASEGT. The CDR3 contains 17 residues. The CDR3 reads CASSEARRGLANYGYTF. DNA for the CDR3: TGTGCCAGCAGTGAAGCGAGGAGGGGTCTAGCTAACTATGGCTACACCTTC.

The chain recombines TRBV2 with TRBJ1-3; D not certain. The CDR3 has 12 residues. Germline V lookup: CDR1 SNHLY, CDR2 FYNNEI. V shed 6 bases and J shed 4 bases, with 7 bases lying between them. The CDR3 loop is CASSFTGNTIYF. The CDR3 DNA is TGTGCCAGCAGCTTTACAGGAAACACCATATATTTT.

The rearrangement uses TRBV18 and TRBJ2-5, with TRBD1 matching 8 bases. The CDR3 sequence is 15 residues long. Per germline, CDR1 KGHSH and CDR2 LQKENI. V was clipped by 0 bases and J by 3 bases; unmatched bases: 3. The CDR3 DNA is TGTGCCAGCTCACCACCTCGGACAGGGAAAGAGACCCAGTACTTC. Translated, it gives CASSPPRTGKETQYF.

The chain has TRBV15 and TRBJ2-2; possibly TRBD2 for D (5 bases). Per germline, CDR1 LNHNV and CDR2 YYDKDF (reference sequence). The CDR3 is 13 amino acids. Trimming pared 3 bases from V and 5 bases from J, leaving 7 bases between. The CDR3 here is CATSSDYTGELFF. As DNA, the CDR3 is TGTGCCACCAGCAGTGACTATACCGGGGAGCTGTTTTTT.

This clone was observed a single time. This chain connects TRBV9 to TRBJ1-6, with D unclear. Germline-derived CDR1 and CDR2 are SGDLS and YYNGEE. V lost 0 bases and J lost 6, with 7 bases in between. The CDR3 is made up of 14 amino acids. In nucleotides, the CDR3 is TGTGCCAGCAGCGTAGAAGTGGGTAATTCACCCCTCCACTTT. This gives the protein CASSVEVGNSPLHF.

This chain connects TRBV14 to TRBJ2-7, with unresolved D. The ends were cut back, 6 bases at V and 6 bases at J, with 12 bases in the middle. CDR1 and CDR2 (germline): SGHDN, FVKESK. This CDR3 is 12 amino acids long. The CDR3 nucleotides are TGTGCCAGCAGACGGACGGTGGGCGAGCAGTACTTC. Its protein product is CASRRTVGEQYF.

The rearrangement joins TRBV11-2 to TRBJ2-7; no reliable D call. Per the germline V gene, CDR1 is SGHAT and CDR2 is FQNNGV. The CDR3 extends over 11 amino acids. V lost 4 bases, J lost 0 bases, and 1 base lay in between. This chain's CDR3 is CASSYSYEQYF. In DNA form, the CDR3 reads TGTGCCAGCAGCTACTCCTACGAGCAGTACTTC.

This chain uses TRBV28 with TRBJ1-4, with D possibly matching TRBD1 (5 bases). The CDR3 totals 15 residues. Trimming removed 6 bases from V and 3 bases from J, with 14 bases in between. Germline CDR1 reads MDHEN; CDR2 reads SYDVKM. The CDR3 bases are TGTGCCAGCAGCCCGGGGGGGGAAGCTAATGAAAAACTGTTTTTT. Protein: CASSPGGEANEKLFF. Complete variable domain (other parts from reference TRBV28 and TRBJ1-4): DVKVTQSSRYLVKRTGEKVFLECVQDMDHENMFWYRQDPGLGLRLIYFSYDVKMKEKGDIPEGYSVSREKKERFSLILESASTNQTSMYLCASSPGGEANEKLFFGSGTQLSVL.

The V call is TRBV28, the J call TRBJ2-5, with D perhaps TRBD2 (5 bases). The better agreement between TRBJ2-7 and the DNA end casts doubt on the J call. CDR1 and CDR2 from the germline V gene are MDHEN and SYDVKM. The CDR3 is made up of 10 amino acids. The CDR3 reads CARGNCEQYF. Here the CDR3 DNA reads TGTGCCCGAGGGAATTGCGAGCAGTACTTC.

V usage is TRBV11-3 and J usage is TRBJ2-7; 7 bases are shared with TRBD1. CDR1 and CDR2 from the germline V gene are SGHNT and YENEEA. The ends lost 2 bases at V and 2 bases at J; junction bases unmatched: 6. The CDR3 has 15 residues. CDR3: CASSLNVGQTYEQYF. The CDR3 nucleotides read TGTGCCAGCAGCTTAAACGTGGGACAGACCTACGAGCAGTACTTC.

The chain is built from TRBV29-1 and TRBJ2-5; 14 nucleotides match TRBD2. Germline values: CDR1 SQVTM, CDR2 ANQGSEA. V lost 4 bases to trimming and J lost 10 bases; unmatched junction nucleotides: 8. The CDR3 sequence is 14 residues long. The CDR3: CSVAGLAGVGHQYF. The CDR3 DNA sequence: TGCAGCGTTGCGGGACTAGCGGGAGTCGGACACCAGTACTTC.

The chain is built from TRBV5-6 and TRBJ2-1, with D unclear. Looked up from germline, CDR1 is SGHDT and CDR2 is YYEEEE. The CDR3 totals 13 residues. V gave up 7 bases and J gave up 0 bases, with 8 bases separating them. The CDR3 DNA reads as TGTGCCAGCTCGGTGTACTCCTACAATGAGCAGTTCTTC. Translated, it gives CASSVYSYNEQFF. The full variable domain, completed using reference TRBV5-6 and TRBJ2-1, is DAGVTQSPTHLIKTRGQQVTLRCSPKSGHDTVSWYQQALGQGPQFIFQYYEEEERQRGNFPDRFSGHQFPNYSSELNVNALLLGDSALYLCASSVYSYNEQFFGPGTRLTVL.

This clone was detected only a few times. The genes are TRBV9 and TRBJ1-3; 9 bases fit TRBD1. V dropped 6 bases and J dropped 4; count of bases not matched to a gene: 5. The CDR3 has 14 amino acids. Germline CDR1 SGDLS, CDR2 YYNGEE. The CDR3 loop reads CASNPGQGGNTIYF. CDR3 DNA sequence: TGTGCCAGCAATCCCGGACAGGGGGGAAACACCATATATTTT.

The chain's CDR3 is CASSLTRTNTGELFF. The CDR3 DNA is TGTGCCAGCAGCCTGACTCGGACGAACACCGGGGAGCTGTTTTTT. The rearrangement links TRBV14 to TRBJ2-2; no reliable D call. Per the germline V gene, CDR1 is SGHDN and CDR2 is FVKESK. This CDR3 has 15 amino acids. The germline V and J ends were trimmed by 4 bases and 0 bases, with 9 bases remaining between them.

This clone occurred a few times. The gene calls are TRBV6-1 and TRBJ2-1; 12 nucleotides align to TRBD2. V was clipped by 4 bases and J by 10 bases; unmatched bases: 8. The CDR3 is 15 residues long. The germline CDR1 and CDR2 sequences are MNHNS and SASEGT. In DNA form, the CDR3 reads TGTGCCAGCAGTGGCCTAGCGGGAGGGCTTTCCGAGCAGTTCTTC. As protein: CASSGLAGGLSEQFF.

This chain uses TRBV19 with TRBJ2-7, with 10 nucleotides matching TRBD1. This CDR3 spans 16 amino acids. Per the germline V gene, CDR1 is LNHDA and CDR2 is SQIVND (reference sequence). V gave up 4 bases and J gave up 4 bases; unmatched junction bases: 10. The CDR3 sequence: CASSKGAGTGAYEQYF. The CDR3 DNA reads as TGTGCCAGTAGTAAAGGGGCCGGGACAGGGGCTTACGAGCAGTACTTC.

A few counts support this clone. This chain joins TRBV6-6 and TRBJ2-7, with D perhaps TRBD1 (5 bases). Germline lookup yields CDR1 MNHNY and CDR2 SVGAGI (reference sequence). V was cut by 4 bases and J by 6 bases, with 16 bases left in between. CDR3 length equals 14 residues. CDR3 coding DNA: TGTGCCAGCAGTTTCACAGGCCAGAGGCCCGAGCAGTACTTC. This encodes CASSFTGQRPEQYF.

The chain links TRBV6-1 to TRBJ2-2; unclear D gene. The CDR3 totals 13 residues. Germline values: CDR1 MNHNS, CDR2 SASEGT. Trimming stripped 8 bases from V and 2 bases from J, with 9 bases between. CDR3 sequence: CASDTPNTGELFF. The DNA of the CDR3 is TGTGCCAGCGACACACCCAACACCGGGGAGCTGTTTTTT.

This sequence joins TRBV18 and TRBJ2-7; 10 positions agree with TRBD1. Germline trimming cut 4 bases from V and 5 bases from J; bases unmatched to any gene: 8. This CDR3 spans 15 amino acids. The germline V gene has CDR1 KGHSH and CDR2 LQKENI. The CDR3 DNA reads TGTGCCAGCTCACGGCGGACAGGGGGAAAGGACGAGCAGTACTTC. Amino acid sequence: CASSRRTGGKDEQYF.